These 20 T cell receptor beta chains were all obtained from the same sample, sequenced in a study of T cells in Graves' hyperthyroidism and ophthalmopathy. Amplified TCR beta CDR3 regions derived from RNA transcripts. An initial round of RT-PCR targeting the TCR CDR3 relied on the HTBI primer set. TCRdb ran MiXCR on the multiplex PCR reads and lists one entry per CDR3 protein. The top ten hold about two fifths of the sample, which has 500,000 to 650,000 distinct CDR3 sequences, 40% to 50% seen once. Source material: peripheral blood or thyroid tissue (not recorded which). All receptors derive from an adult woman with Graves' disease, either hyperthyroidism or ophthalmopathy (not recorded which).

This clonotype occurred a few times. The CDR3 here is CASSQESLGTRAFF. In DNA, the CDR3 is TGTGCCAGCAGCCAAGAAAGTTTAGGGACGAGAGCTTTCTTT. The rearrangement links TRBV3-1 to TRBJ1-1, with D possibly matching TRBD1 (5 bases). The CDR3 totals 14 residues. V lost 0 bases to trimming and J lost 10 bases, with 15 bases between them. Germline CDR1 and CDR2: LGHDT and YNNKEL (reference sequence).

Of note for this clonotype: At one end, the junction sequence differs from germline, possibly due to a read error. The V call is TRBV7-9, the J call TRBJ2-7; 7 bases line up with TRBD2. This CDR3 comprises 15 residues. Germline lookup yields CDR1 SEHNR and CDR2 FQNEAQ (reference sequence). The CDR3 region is CASSQEGGGSYEQYF. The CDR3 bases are TGCGCCAGCAGCCAAGAGGGCGGGGGATCCTACGAGCAGTACTTC.

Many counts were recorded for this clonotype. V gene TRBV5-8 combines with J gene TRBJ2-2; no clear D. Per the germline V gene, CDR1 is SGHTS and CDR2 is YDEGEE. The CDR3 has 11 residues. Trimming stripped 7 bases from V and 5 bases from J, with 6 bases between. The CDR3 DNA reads TGTGCCAGCTTAAGGACCGGGGAGCTGTTTTTT. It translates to CASLRTGELFF.

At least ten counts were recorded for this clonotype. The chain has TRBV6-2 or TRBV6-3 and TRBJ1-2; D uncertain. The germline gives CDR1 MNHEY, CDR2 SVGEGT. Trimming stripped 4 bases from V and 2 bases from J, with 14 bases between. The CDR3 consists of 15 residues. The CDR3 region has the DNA TGTGCCAGCAGTTCGGAACAGACGGGAAACTATGGCTACACCTTC. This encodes CASSSEQTGNYGYTF.

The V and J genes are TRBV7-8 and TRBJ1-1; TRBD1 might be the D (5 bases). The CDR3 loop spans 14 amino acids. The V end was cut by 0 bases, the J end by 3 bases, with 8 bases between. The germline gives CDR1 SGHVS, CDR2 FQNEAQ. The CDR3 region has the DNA TGTGCCAGCAGCTTAGCGGCGGGACACACTGAAGCTTTCTTT. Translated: CASSLAAGHTEAFF.

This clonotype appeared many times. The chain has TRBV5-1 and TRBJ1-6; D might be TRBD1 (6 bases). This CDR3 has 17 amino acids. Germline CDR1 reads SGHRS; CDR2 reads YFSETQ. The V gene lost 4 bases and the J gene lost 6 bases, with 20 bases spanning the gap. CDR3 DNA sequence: TGCGCCAGCAGCCGGGGAGATTGGGGGGCAATTAATTCACCCCTCCACTTT. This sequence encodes CASSRGDWGAINSPLHF.

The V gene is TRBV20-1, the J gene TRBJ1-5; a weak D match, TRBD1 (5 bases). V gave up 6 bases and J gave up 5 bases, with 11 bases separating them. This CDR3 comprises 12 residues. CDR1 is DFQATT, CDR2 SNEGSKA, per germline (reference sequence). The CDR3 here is CSATGGYQPQHF. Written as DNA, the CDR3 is TGCAGTGCCACCGGGGGGTATCAGCCCCAGCATTTT.

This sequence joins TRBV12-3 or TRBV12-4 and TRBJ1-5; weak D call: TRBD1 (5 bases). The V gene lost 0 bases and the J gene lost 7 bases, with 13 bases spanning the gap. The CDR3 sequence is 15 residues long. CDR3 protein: CASSLAPGSRQPQHF. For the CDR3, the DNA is TGTGCCAGCAGTTTAGCGCCAGGGTCGAGACAGCCCCAGCATTTT.

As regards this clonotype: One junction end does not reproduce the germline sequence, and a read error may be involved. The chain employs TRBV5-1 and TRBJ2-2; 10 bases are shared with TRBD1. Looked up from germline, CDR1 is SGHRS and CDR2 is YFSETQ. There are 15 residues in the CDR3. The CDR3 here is CASSDRDRGPGELFF. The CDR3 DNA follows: TGTGCCAGCAGCGACCGGGACAGGGGCCCCGGGGAGCTGTTTTTT.

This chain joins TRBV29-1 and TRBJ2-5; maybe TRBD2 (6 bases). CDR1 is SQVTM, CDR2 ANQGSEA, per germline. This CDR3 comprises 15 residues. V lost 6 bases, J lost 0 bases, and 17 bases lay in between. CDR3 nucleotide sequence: TGCAGCGTCAAAGAGTCGGGAGACTACCAAGAGACCCAGTACTTC. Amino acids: CSVKESGDYQETQYF.

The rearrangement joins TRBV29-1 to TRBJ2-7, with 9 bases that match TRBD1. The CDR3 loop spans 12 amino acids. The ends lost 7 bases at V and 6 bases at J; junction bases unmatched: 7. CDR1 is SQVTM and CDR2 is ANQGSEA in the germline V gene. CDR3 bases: TGCAGCGGAGGGACAGGGTTAGCCGAGCAGTACTTC. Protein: CSGGTGLAEQYF.

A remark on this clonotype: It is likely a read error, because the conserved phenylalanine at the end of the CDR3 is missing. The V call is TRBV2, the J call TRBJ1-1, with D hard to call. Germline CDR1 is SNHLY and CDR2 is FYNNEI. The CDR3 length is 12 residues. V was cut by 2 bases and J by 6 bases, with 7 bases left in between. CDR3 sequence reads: CASSEHGAEAFS. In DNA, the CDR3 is TGTGCCAGCAGTGAACACGGGGCTGAAGCTTTCTCT.

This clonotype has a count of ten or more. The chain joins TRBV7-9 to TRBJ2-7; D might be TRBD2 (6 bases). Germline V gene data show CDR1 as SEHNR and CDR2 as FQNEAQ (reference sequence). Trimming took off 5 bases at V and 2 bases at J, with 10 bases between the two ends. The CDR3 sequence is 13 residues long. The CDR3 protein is CASSLGTAYEQYF. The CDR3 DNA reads TGTGCCAGCAGCCTCGGGACTGCCTACGAGCAGTACTTC.

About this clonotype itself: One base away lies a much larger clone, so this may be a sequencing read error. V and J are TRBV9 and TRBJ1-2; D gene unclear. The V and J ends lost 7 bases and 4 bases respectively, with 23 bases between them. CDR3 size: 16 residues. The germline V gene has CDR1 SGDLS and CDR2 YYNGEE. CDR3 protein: CASGPQGGHSLYGYTF. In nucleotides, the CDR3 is TGTGCCAGCGGCCCCCAAGGAGGCCACAGTCTCTATGGCTACACCTTC.

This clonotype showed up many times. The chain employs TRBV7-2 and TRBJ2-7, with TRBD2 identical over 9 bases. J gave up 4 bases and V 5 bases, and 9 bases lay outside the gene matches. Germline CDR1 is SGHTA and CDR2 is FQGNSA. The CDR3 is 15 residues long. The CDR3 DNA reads TGTGCCAGCAGCCCCTCAGTAGCGGGAGTTTACGAGCAGTACTTC. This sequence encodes CASSPSVAGVYEQYF.

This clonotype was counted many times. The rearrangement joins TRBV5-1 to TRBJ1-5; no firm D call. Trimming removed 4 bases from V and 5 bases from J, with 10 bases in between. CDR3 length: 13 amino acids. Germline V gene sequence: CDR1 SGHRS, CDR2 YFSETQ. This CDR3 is CASSLATDQPQHF. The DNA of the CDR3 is TGCGCCAGCAGCCTTGCGACCGATCAGCCCCAGCATTTT.

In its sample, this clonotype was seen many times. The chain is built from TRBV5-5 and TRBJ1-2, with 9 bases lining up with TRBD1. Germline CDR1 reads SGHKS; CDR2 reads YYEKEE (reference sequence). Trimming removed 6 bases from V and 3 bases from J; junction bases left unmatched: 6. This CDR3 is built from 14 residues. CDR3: CASTQGQGDYGYTF. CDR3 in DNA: TGTGCCAGCACCCAGGGACAGGGCGACTATGGCTACACCTTC.

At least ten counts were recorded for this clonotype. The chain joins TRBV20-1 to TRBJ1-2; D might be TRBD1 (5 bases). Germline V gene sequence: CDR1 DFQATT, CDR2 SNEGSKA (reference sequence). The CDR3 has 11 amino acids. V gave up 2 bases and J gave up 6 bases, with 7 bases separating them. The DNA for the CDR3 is TGCAGTGCTAGAAAAGGGGATGGCTACACCTTC. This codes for CSARKGDGYTF.

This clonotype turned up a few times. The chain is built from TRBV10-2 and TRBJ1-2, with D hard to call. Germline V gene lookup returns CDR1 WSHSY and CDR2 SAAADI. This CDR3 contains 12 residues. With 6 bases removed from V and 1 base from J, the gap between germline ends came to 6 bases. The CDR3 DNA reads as TGCGCCAGCAGCGCAGATAACTATGGCTACACCTTC. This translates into CASSADNYGYTF.

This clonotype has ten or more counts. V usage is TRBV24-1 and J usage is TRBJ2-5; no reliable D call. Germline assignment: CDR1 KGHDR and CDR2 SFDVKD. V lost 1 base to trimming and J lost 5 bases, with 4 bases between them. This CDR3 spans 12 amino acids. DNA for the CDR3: TGTGCCACCAGTGATTTTTACGAGACCCAGTACTTC. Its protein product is CATSDFYETQYF.